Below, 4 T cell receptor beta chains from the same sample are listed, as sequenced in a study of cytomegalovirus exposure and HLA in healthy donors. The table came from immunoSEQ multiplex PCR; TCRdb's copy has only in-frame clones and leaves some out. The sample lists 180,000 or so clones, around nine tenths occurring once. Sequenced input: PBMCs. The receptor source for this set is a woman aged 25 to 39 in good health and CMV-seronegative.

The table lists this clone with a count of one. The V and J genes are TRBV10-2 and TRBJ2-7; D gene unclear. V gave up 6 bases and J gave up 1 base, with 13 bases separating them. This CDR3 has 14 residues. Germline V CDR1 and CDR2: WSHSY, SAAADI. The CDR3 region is CASSDDWQSYEQYF. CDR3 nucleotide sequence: TGCGCCAGCAGCGACGACTGGCAGTCCTACGAGCAGTACTTC.

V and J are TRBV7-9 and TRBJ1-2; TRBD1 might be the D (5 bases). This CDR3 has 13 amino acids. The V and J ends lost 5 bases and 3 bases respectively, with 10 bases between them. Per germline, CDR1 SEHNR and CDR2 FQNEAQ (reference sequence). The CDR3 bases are TGTGCCAGCAGCATCGACAGAGACTATGGCTACACCTTC. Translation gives CASSIDRDYGYTF. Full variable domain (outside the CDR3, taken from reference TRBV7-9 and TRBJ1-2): DTGVSQNPRHKITKRGQNVTFRCDPISEHNRLYWYRQTLGQGPEFLTYFQNEAQLEKSRLLSDRFSAERPKGSFSTLEIQRTEQGDSAMYLCASSIDRDYGYTFGSGTRLTVV.

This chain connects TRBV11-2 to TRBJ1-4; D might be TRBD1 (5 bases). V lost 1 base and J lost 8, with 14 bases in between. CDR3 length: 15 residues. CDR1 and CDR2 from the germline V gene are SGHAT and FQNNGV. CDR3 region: CASSLGQSHGEKLFF. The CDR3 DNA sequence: TGTGCCAGCAGCTTAGGACAGAGCCACGGGGAAAAACTGTTTTTT.

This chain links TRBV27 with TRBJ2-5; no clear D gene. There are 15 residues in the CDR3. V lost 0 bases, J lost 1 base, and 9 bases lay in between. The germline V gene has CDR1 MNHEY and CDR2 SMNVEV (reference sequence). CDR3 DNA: TGTGCCAGCAGTTTATCTGTGCAGTCCCAAGAGACCCAGTACTTC. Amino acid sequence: CASSLSVQSQETQYF.